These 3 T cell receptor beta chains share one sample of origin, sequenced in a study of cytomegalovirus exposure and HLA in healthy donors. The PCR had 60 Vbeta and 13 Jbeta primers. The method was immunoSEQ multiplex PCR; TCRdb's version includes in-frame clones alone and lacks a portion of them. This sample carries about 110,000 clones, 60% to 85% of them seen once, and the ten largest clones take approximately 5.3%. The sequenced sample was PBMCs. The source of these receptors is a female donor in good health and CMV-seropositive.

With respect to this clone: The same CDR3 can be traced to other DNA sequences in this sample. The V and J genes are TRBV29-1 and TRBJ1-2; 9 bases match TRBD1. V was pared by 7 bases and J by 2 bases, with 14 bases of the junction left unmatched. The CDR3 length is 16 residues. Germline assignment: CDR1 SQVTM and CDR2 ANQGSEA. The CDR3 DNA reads TGCAGCGGCCACCGGGACAGGGATCCTCCCAACTATGGCTACACCTTC. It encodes CSGHRDRDPPNYGYTF.

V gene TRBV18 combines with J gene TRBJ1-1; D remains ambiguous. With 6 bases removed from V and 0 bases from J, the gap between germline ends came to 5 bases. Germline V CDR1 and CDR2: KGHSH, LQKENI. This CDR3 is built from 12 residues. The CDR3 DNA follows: TGTGCCAGCTCCGGTATGAACACTGAAGCTTTCTTT. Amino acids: CASSGMNTEAFF.

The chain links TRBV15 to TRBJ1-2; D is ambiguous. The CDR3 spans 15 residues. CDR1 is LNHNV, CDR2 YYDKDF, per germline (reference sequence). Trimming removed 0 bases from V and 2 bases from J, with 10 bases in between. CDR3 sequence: CATSRDPEENYGYTF. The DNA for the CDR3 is TGTGCCACCAGCAGAGATCCTGAAGAGAACTATGGCTACACCTTC.